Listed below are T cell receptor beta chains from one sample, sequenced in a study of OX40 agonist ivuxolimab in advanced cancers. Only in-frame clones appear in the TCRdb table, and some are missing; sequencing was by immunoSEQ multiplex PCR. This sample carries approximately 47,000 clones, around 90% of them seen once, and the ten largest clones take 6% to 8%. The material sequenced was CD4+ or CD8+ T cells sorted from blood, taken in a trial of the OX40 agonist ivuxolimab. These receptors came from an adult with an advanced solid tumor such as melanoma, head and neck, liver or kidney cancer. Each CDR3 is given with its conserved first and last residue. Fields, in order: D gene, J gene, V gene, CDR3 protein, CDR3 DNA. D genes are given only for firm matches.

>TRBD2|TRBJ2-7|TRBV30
CASGEGRGEQYF
TGTGCCTCTGGGGAGGGGCGAGGCGAGCAGTACTTC
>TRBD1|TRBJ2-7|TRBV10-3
CAISEMQGVIHEQYF
TGTGCCATCAGTGAGATGCAGGGGGTAATCCACGAGCAGTACTTC
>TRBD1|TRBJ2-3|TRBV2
CASSRGQGMADTQYF
TGTGCCAGCAGTAGGGGACAGGGGATGGCAGATACGCAGTATTTT
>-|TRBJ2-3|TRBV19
CASSTLQGDTQYF
TGTGCCAGTAGTACTTTGCAGGGGGATACGCAGTATTTT
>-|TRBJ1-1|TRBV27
CASSLGTEAFF
TGTGCCAGCAGTTTGGGCACTGAAGCTTTCTTT
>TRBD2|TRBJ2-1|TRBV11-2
CASSLPGLAIGDEQFF
TGTGCCAGCAGCCTACCGGGACTAGCTATCGGAGATGAGCAGTTCTTC
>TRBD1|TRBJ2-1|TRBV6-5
CASSYVDRARDEQFF
TGTGCCAGCAGTTACGTTGACAGGGCCAGGGATGAGCAGTTCTTC
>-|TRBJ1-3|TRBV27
CASSDFPGHTIYF
TGTGCCAGCAGTGATTTCCCGGGGCACACCATATATTTT
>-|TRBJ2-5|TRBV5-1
CASSLGYSETQYF
TGCGCCAGCAGCTTGGGCTACTCCGAGACCCAGTACTTC
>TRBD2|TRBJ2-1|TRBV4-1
CASSRAGQRLATYNEQFF
TGCGCCAGCAGCCGCGCAGGTCAGAGACTAGCGACCTACAATGAGCAGTTCTTC
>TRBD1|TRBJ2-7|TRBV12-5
CASSIAGGHEQYF
TGTGCTAGTTCAATTGCAGGGGGCCACGAGCAGTACTTC